What follows are 26 T cell receptor beta chains derived from one specimen sequenced in a study of control samples from healthy donors and cancer patients. Measured with immunoSEQ multiplex PCR; TCRdb has only the in-frame clones, and not every one. This sample has approximately 79,000 clones; over 75% occur once, and the top ten carry 6.5% to 8.5%. Material: blood. These receptors were obtained from a man aged 45-65 years in good health.

Here the CDR3 reads CATSTGLNTEAFF. The CDR3 DNA reads as TGTGCCACCAGTACAGGGTTGAACACTGAAGCTTTCTTT. The V gene is TRBV24-1, the J gene TRBJ1-1, with TRBD1 as a possible D gene (6 bases). Deletions cut 6 bases from V and 0 bases from J, with 7 bases between. The CDR3 runs to 13 residues. Germline values: CDR1 KGHDR, CDR2 SFDVKD.

J is TRBJ1-5 and V is TRBV2; D gene unclear. Deletions cut 3 bases from V and 3 bases from J, with 21 bases between. CDR1 SNHLY and CDR2 FYNNEI come from the germline V gene. The CDR3 has 18 amino acids. CDR3 residues: CASSDSSFRGNPNQPQHF. In DNA, the CDR3 is TGTGCCAGCAGTGATAGTAGTTTTCGGGGAAACCCCAATCAGCCCCAGCATTTT.

J is TRBJ2-2 and V is TRBV6-5; D is unclear. V shed 6 bases and J shed 1 base, with 0 bases lying between them. CDR1 is MNHEY and CDR2 is SVGAGI in the germline V gene. The CDR3 totals 11 residues. The CDR3 DNA reads as TGTGCCAGCAGGAACACCGGGGAGCTGTTTTTT. Its translation is CASRNTGELFF.

This clone was counted only a few times. The rearrangement uses TRBV27 and TRBJ2-1, with 9 bases that match TRBD1. This CDR3 region has 14 residues. Unmatched junction bases numbered 6, after V lost 5 bases and J lost 7 bases. Germline V gene data show CDR1 as MNHEY and CDR2 as SMNVEV (reference sequence). CDR3 in DNA: TGTGCCAGCAGTCGGGACAGGGTCAATAATGAGCAGTTCTTC. Residues: CASSRDRVNNEQFF.

Note on this clone: One end of the junction is discordant with germline, which a read error may explain. This chain connects TRBV7-7 to TRBJ2-7; D call uncertain. The CDR3 runs 12 residues. Germline V lookup: CDR1 SSHAT, CDR2 FNYEAQ (reference sequence). In nucleotides, the CDR3 is TGTGCTAGCAGCTTATTCCTCGGCGAGCAGTACTTC. Residues: CASSLFLGEQYF.

The gene calls are TRBV30 and TRBJ1-5; perhaps TRBD1 as D (5 bases). V was pared by 2 bases and J by 3 bases, with 11 bases between. Germline CDR1 reads GTSNPN; CDR2 reads SVGIG (reference sequence). The CDR3 is 14 residues long. The CDR3 nucleotides read TGTGCCTGGAGTCAATCGGGGCACAATCAGCCCCAGCATTTT. It codes for CAWSQSGHNQPQHF.

The J gene is TRBJ1-3, the V gene TRBV5-1; D unresolved. The germline V gene encodes CDR1 SGHRS and CDR2 YFSETQ. The ends were cut back, 0 bases at V and 4 bases at J, with 14 bases in the middle. The CDR3 consists of 16 residues. CDR3 coding DNA: TGCGCCAGCAGCTTGGGAATTGCCCGGGAGGGAAACACCATATATTTT. Its translation is CASSLGIAREGNTIYF.

The chain is built from TRBV7-2 and TRBJ1-5, with TRBD1 matching over 8 bases. The CDR3 is made up of 14 amino acids. The germline gives CDR1 SGHTA, CDR2 FQGNSA. Trimming took 6 bases from V and 6 from J; bases not matched to a gene: 7. CDR3 amino acids: CASSFGQGGQPQHF. The CDR3 nucleotides read TGTGCCAGCAGTTTCGGACAGGGAGGTCAGCCCCAGCATTTT.

This chain joins TRBV18 and TRBJ1-6; D is ambiguous. Germline V lookup: CDR1 KGHSH, CDR2 LQKENI. There are 14 residues in the CDR3. Trimming shortened V by 4 bases and J by 5 bases, and 9 bases separated the two germline ends. CDR3 in amino acids: CASSQGIDNSPLHF. CDR3 in DNA: TGTGCCAGCTCACAGGGAATTGATAATTCACCCCTCCACTTT.

The chain couples TRBV29-1 to TRBJ2-3, with 7 bases fitting TRBD1. This CDR3 contains 11 residues. The germline CDR1 and CDR2 sequences are SQVTM and ANQGSEA. CDR3 coding DNA: TGCAGAGGACAGGACACAGATACGCAGTATTTT. It yields the protein CRGQDTDTQYF.

This clone occurred once. The rearrangement joins TRBV6-5 to TRBJ2-7; the match to TRBD1 covers 8 bases. The CDR3 is 14 amino acids. CDR1 MNHEY and CDR2 SVGAGI come from the germline V gene. V was clipped by 6 bases and J by 2 bases; unmatched bases: 6. CDR3 nucleotides: TGTGCCAGCAGGAGACAGGGGTTCCCCTACGAGCAGTACTTC. Encoded protein: CASRRQGFPYEQYF.

The gene calls are TRBV27 and TRBJ1-2; 9 positions match TRBD1. The CDR3 contains 15 residues. CDR1 MNHEY and CDR2 SMNVEV come from the germline V gene (reference sequence). The ends lost 6 bases at V and 8 bases at J; junction bases unmatched: 13. The CDR3 region is CASRPTGGNFYGYTF. CDR3 nucleotide sequence: TGTGCCAGCAGACCCACAGGGGGCAATTTCTACGGCTACACCTTC.

The rearrangement joins TRBV9 to TRBJ1-2; D is uncertain. CDR3 size: 15 residues. The germline gives CDR1 SGDLS, CDR2 YYNGEE. The germline V and J ends were trimmed by 0 bases and 4 bases, with 13 bases remaining between them. CDR3 sequence: CASSVAPGGSYGYTF. CDR3 DNA sequence: TGTGCCAGCAGCGTAGCCCCGGGCGGGAGCTATGGCTACACCTTC. Full variable domain (outside the CDR3, taken from reference TRBV9 and TRBJ1-2): DSGVTQTPKHLITATGQRVTLRCSPRSGDLSVYWYQQSLDQGLQFLIQYYNGEERAKGNILERFSAQQFPDLHSELNLSSLELGDSALYFCASSVAPGGSYGYTFGSGTRLTVV.

The chain uses TRBV6-5 and TRBJ1-1; no clear D gene. The V end lost 3 bases, the J end lost 0 bases, and 5 bases lay between the germline ends. The CDR3 runs 13 residues. Germline loops: CDR1 MNHEY, CDR2 SVGAGI. As DNA, the CDR3 is TGTGCCAGCAGTTATAGGGTGAACACTGAAGCTTTCTTT. Protein: CASSYRVNTEAFF.

The chain uses TRBV27 and TRBJ1-2; D possibly corresponds to TRBD1 (6 bases). Trimming pared 4 bases from V and 2 bases from J, leaving 14 bases between. Germline V gives CDR1 MNHEY, CDR2 SMNVEV (reference sequence). This CDR3 is 15 amino acids long. The CDR3 spells CASSYDRLQNYGYTF. In nucleotides, the CDR3 is TGTGCCAGCAGTTACGACAGGCTACAAAACTATGGCTACACCTTC.

CDR3 nucleotide sequence: TGTGCCAGCACTGGACAGGGGTTACCCGGGGAGCTGTTTTTT. It specifies CASTGQGLPGELFF. The V and J genes are TRBV2 and TRBJ2-2, with 9 bases matching TRBD1. J lost 6 bases, V lost 7 bases, and 6 bases had no gene match. Germline-derived CDR1 and CDR2 are SNHLY and FYNNEI. This CDR3 spans 14 amino acids.

The V gene is TRBV10-3, the J gene TRBJ1-2; maybe TRBD1 (6 bases). This CDR3 has 14 amino acids. V was clipped by 0 bases and J by 4 bases, with 9 bases between them. The germline V gene encodes CDR1 ENHRY and CDR2 SYGVKD. The CDR3 here is CAISESRDIYGYTF. The DNA for the CDR3 is TGTGCCATCAGTGAGTCAAGGGACATCTATGGCTACACCTTC.

The chain carries TRBV25-1 and TRBJ2-5, with D possibly being TRBD2 (5 bases). The V gene's germline CDR1 is MGHDK and CDR2 SYGVNS. The CDR3 has 14 amino acids. The V gene lost 3 bases and the J gene lost 5 bases, with 13 bases spanning the gap. The DNA of the CDR3 is TGTGCCAGCAGTGACGCGGGTGGGGAGGAGACCCAGTACTTC. Its translation is CASSDAGGEETQYF. The whole variable domain, remainder taken from reference TRBV25-1 and TRBJ2-5, is EADIYQTPRYLVIGTGKKITLECSQTMGHDKMYWYQQDPGMELHLIHYSYGVNSTEKGDLSSESTVSRIRTEHFPLTLESARPSHTSQYLCASSDAGGEETQYFGPGTRLLVL.

V usage is TRBV10-3 and J usage is TRBJ1-3; D is unresolved. Germline-derived CDR1 and CDR2 are ENHRY and SYGVKD. The length of the CDR3 is 14 residues. With 6 bases removed from V and 2 bases from J, the gap between germline ends came to 11 bases. CDR3 loop: CAISRREAGNTIYF. Here the CDR3 DNA reads TGTGCCATCAGCAGAAGGGAAGCTGGAAACACCATATATTTT.

The gene calls are TRBV11-3 and TRBJ2-2; weak D call: TRBD2 (6 bases). Trimming stripped 5 bases from V and 5 bases from J, with 18 bases between. Per germline, CDR1 SGHNT and CDR2 YENEEA. The CDR3 covers 16 residues. CDR3 coding DNA: TGTGCCAGCAGCGAATGGCGGGGATGGGGGACCGGGGAGCTGTTTTTT. Encoded protein: CASSEWRGWGTGELFF.

This chain joins TRBV6-6 and TRBJ2-3; 9 bases line up with TRBD2. Trimming cost V 2 bases and J 0 bases; bases outside gene matches: 3. Per the germline V gene, CDR1 is MNHNY and CDR2 is SVGAGI (reference sequence). The CDR3 is 16 residues long. CDR3 sequence (DNA): TGTGCCAGCAGTTACCCCCTAGCGGGGAGCACAGATACGCAGTATTTT. Translated, it gives CASSYPLAGSTDTQYF.

The V gene is TRBV5-1, the J gene TRBJ2-7, with no clear D. Between the trimmed V and J ends, which lost 1 base and 3 bases, there was a span of 8 bases. CDR3 size: 13 residues. CDR1 and CDR2 (germline): SGHRS, YFSETQ. The CDR3 loop is CASSLMGNYEQYF. The CDR3 DNA reads TGCGCCAGCAGCTTGATGGGCAACTACGAGCAGTACTTC.

The V gene is TRBV4-3, the J gene TRBJ2-7; either TRBD1 or TRBD2 may supply D (5 bases each). The CDR3 extends over 14 amino acids. Deletions cut 0 bases from V and 7 bases from J, with 13 bases between. Germline loops: CDR1 LGHNA, CDR2 YSLEER. The CDR3 DNA sequence: TGCGCCAGCAGCCAAGAAGCTGCCGGGACGGAGCAGTACTTC. Protein product: CASSQEAAGTEQYF.

The chain uses TRBV12-5 and TRBJ1-5; D may be TRBD1 (5 bases). Germline V CDR1 and CDR2: LGHNT, FRNRAP. The CDR3 is 24 amino acids. The V and J ends lost 0 bases and 2 bases respectively, with 35 bases between them. CDR3 nucleotide sequence: TGTGCTAGTGGTTTGGTACCCGGACACCTCACCGGGGGTGGGATAGGTATAGGCAATCAGCCCCAGCATTTT. Its translation: CASGLVPGHLTGGGIGIGNQPQHF.

This sequence joins TRBV5-4 and TRBJ1-1, with D hard to call. The CDR3 consists of 16 residues. Germline CDR1 SGHNT, CDR2 YYREEE (reference sequence). Trimming left V 7 bases short and J 1 base short, with 20 bases between. In DNA form, the CDR3 reads TGTGCCAGCCGCGATGGAGCCGGCGTGAGGAACACTGAAGCTTTCTTT. Amino acids: CASRDGAGVRNTEAFF.

The chain joins TRBV10-3 to TRBJ1-3; D is unclear. Germline V CDR1 and CDR2: ENHRY, SYGVKD. The CDR3 is 12 residues long. Between the trimmed V and J ends, which lost 8 bases and 3 bases, there was a span of 8 bases. The CDR3 is CAISGVGNTIYF. DNA for the CDR3: TGTGCCATCTCCGGTGTTGGAAACACCATATATTTT.